This TCR beta chain derives from a study of blood T cell repertoires in COVID-19. This CDR3 is built from 13 residues. Germline CDR1 SGHNT, CDR2 YENEEA. The V gene lost 3 bases and the J gene lost 5 bases, with 10 bases spanning the gap. Sequenced by immunoSEQ multiplex PCR; TCRdb stores in-frame clones only, minus some. Here the sample spans around 120,000 clones, 88% being singletons. This sequence joins TRBV11-3 and TRBJ2-5, with no clear D. The sequence was obtained from a man aged 50 to 60 with acute or convalescent COVID-19. Sequences were obtained from peripheral blood. The CDR3 is CASSLYLGETQYF. Written as DNA, the CDR3 is TGTGCCAGCAGCTTGTACCTCGGTGAGACCCAGTACTTC.